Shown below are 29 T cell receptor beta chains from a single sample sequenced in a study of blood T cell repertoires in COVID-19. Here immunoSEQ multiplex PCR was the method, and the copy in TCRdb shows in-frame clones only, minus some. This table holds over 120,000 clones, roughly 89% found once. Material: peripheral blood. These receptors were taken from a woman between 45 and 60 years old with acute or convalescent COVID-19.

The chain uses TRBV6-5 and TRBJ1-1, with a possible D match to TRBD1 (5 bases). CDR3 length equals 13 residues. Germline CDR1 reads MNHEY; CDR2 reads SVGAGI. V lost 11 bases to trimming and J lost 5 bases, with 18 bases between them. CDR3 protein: CAAFGGRWTEAFF. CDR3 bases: TGTGCCGCTTTCGGGGGTCGTTGGACTGAAGCTTTCTTT.

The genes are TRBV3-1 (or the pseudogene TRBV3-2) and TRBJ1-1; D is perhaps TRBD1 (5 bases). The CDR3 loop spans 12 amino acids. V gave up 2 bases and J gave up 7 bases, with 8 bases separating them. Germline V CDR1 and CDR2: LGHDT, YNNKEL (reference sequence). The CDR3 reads CASSQQGGEAFF. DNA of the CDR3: TGTGCCAGCAGCCAACAGGGTGGTGAAGCTTTCTTT.

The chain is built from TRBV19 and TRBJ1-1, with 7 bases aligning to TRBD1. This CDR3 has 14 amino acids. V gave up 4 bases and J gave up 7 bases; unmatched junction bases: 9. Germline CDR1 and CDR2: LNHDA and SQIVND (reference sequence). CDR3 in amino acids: CASSRRQGEVEAFF. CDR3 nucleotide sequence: TGTGCCAGTAGTAGACGACAGGGCGAGGTTGAAGCTTTCTTT. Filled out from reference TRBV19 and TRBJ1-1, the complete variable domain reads DGGITQSPKYLFRKEGQNVTLSCEQNLNHDAMYWYRQDPGQGLRLIYYSQIVNDFQKGDIAEGYSVSREKKESFPLTVTSAQKNPTAFYLCASSRRQGEVEAFFGQGTRLTVV.

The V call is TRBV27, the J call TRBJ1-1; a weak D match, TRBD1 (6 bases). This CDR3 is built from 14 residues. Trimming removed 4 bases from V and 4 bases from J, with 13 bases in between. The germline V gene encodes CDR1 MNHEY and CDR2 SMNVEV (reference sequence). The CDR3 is CASSSYRAGTEAFF. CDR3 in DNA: TGTGCCAGCAGTTCCTACAGGGCTGGCACTGAAGCTTTCTTT.

This chain's CDR3 is CASSPGVSYEQYF. The CDR3 nucleotides read TGTGCCAGCTCTCCGGGAGTCTCCTACGAGCAGTACTTC. The chain uses TRBV18 and TRBJ2-7; D may be TRBD2 (6 bases). CDR1 and CDR2 (germline): KGHSH, LQKENI. The CDR3 sequence is 13 residues long. V dropped 6 bases and J dropped 0 bases, with 9 bases sitting between them.

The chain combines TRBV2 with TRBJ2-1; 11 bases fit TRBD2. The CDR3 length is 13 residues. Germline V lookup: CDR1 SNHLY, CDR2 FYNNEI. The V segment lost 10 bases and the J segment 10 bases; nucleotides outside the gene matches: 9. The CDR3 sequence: CATLGLAGFEQFF. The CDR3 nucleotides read TGTGCCACGCTTGGACTAGCGGGCTTCGAGCAGTTCTTC. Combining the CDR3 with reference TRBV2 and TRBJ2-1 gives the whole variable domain EPEVTQTPSHQVTQMGQEVILRCVPISNHLYFYWYRQILGQKVEFLVSFYNNEISEKSEIFDDQFSVERPDGSNFTLKIRSTKLEDSAMYFCATLGLAGFEQFFGPGTRLTVL.

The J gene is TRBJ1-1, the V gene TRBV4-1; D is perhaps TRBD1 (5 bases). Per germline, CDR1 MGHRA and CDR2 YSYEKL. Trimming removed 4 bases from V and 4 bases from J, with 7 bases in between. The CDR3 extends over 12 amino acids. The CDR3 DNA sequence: TGCGCCAGCAGCCGGGACTTCACTGAAGCTTTCTTT. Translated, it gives CASSRDFTEAFF.

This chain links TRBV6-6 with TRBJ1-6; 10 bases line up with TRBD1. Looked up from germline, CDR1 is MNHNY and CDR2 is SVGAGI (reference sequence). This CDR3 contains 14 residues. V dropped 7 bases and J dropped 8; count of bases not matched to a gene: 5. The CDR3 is CASTPGQGYSPLHF. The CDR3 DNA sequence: TGTGCCAGCACCCCGGGACAGGGGTATTCACCCCTCCACTTT.

This chain's CDR3 is CASSLMGRDRALNTEAFF. CDR3 bases: TGTGCCAGCAGCTTAATGGGTCGGGACAGGGCTTTAAACACTGAAGCTTTCTTT. The chain couples TRBV7-3 to TRBJ1-1; 9 nucleotides match TRBD1. The V gene end was trimmed by 1 base and the J gene end by 2 bases; junction bases not matched to a gene: 11. This CDR3 is 18 amino acids long. In germline, CDR1 is SGHTA, CDR2 FQGTGA.

The CDR3 coding sequence is TGTGCCAGCAGTGAGCAGGGGGGAGAGGGCATTCAGTACTTC. Protein sequence: CASSEQGGEGIQYF. The gene calls are TRBV2 and TRBJ2-4, with D perhaps TRBD1 (7 bases). The ends were cut back, 3 bases at V and 9 bases at J, with 15 bases in the middle. From germline, CDR1 is SNHLY and CDR2 FYNNEI. This CDR3 spans 14 amino acids. The whole variable domain, filled in from reference TRBV2 and TRBJ2-4, reads EPEVTQTPSHQVTQMGQEVILRCVPISNHLYFYWYRQILGQKVEFLVSFYNNEISEKSEIFDDQFSVERPDGSNFTLKIRSTKLEDSAMYFCASSEQGGEGIQYFGAGTRLSVL.

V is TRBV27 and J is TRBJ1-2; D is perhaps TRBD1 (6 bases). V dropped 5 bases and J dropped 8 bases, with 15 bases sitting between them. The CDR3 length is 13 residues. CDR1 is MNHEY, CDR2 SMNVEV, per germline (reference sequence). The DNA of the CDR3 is TGTGCCAGCAGTCGAGGGGGGGAACGGGGCTACACCTTC. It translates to CASSRGGERGYTF.

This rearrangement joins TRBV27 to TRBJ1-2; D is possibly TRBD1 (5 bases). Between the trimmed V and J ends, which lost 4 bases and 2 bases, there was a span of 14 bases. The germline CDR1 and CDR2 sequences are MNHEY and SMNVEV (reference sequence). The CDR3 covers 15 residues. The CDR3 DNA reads TGTGCCAGCAGTTATAAGCCAGGGTCAAACTATGGCTACACCTTC. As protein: CASSYKPGSNYGYTF.

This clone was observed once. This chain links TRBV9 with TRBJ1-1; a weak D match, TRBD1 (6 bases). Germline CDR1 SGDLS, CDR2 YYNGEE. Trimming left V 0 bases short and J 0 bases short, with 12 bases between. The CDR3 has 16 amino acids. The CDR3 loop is CASSVVDYRVNTEAFF. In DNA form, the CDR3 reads TGTGCCAGCAGCGTAGTGGATTACAGGGTGAACACTGAAGCTTTCTTT.

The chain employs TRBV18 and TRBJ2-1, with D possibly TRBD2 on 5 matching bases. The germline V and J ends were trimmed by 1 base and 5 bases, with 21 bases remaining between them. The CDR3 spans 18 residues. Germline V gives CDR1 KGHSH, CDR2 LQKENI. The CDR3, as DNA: TGTGCCAGCTCACCACGCAGTAAATCCACCGGGAACAACAATGAGCAGTTCTTC. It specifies CASSPRSKSTGNNNEQFF.

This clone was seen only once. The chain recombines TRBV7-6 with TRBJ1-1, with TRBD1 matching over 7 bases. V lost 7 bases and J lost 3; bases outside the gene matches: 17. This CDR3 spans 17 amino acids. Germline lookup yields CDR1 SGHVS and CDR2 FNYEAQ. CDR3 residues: CASNARQGGGLDTEAFF. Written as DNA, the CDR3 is TGTGCCAGCAACGCTCGGCAAGGGGGCGGTCTGGACACTGAAGCTTTCTTT.

The CDR3 nucleotides read TGTGCCAGCAGCAAATTAGGCGGGGCGGGGCAACAGGGGGCTTTCTTT. It encodes CASSKLGGAGQQGAFF. This chain uses TRBV21-1 with TRBJ1-1; TRBD1 is the table's D call, not checked against the DNA. TRBV21-1 is reported as a pseudogene. CDR3 size: 16 residues.

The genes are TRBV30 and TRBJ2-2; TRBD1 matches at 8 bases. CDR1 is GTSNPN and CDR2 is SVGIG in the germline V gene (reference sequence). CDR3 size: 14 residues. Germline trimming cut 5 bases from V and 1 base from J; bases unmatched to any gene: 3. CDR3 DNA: TGTGCCTGGGCCGGGACAGGGAACACCGGGGAGCTGTTTTTT. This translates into CAWAGTGNTGELFF.

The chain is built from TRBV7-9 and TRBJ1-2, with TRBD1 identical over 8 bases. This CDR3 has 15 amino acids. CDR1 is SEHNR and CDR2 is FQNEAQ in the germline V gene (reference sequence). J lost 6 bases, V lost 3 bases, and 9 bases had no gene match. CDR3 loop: CASSFARTGRNGYTF. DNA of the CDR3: TGTGCCAGCAGCTTCGCTAGGACAGGGAGGAATGGCTACACCTTC. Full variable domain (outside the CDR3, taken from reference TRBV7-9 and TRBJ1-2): DTGVSQNPRHKITKRGQNVTFRCDPISEHNRLYWYRQTLGQGPEFLTYFQNEAQLEKSRLLSDRFSAERPKGSFSTLEIQRTEQGDSAMYLCASSFARTGRNGYTFGSGTRLTVV.

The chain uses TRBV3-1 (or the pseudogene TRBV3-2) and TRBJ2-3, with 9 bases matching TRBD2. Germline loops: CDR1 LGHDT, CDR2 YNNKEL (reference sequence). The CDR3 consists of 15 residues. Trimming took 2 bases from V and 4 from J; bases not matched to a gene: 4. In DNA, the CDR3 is TGTGCCAGCAGCCAAACCGGGACTAGCCCAGATACGCAGTATTTT. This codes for CASSQTGTSPDTQYF.

DNA for the CDR3: TGTGCCAGCAGTTTAAACAGGGGAGGCTACGAGCAGTACTTC. Protein sequence: CASSLNRGGYEQYF. J is TRBJ2-7 and V is TRBV27; D is perhaps TRBD1 (7 bases). Between the trimmed V and J ends, which lost 2 bases and 3 bases, there was a span of 11 bases. Germline V gives CDR1 MNHEY, CDR2 SMNVEV (reference sequence). CDR3 length equals 14 residues.

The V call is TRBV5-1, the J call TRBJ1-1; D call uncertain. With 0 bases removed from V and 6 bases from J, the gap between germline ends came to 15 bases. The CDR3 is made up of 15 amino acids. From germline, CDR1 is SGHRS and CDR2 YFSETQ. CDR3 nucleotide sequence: TGCGCCAGCAGCTTGGCGGGAGACGCGGGCCCTGAAGCTTTCTTT. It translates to CASSLAGDAGPEAFF.

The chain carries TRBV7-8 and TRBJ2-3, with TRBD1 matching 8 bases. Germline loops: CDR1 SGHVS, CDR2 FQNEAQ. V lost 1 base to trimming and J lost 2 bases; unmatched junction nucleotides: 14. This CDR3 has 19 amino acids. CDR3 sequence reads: CASSLGESFGTGHTDTQYF. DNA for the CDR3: TGTGCCAGCAGCTTAGGAGAGAGCTTCGGGACAGGACACACAGATACGCAGTATTTT.

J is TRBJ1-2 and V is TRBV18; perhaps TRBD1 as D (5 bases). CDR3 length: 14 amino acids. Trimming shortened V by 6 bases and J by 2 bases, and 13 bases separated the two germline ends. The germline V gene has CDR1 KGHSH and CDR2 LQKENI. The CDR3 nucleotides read TGTGCCAGCTCGCTAGATCCAGGGAACTATGGCTACACCTTC. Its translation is CASSLDPGNYGYTF. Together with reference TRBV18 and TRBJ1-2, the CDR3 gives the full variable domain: NAGVMQNPRHLVRRRGQEARLRCSPMKGHSHVYWYRQLPEEGLKFMVYLQKENIIDESGMPKERFSAEFPKEGPSILRIQQVVRGDSAAYFCASSLDPGNYGYTFGSGTRLTVV.

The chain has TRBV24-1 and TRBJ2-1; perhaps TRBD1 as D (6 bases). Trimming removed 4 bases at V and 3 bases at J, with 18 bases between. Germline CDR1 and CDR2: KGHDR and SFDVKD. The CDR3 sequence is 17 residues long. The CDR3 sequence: CATSDPATRGIYNEQFF. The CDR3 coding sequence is TGTGCCACCAGTGACCCAGCGACAAGGGGGATCTACAATGAGCAGTTCTTC.

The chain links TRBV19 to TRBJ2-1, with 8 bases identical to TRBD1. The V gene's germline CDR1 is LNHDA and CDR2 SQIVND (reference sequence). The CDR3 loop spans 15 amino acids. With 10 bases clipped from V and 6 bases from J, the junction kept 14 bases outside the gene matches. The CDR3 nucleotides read TGTGCCACCGAACGGCGGACAGGGAAGTTCAATGAGCAGTTCTTC. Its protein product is CATERRTGKFNEQFF.

For the CDR3, the DNA is TGCGCCAGCAAATGGGGTTCACTCGACAGCTACTATGGCTACACCTTC. Translating gives CASKWGSLDSYYGYTF. V usage is TRBV5-1 and J usage is TRBJ1-2; D is possibly TRBD1 (5 bases). In germline, CDR1 is SGHRS, CDR2 YFSETQ. This CDR3 region has 16 residues. Trimming left V 6 bases short and J 3 bases short, with 21 bases between.

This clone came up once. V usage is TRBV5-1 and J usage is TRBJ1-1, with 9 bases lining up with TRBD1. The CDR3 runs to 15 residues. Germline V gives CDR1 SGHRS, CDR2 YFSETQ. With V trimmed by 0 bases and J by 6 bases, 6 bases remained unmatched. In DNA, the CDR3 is TGCGCCAGCAGCTTGGTTGGACAGGGGAGAGCTGAAGCTTTCTTT. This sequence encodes CASSLVGQGRAEAFF.

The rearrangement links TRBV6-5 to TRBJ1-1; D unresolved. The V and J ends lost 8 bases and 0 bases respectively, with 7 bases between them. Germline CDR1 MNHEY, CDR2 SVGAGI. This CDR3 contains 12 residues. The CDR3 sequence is CASWEMNTEAFF. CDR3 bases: TGTGCCAGCTGGGAGATGAACACTGAAGCTTTCTTT.

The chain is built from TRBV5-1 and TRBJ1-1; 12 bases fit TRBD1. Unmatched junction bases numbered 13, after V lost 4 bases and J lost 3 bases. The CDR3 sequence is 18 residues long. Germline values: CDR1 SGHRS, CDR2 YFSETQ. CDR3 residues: CASSVSPGQGAGDTEAFF. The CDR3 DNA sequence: TGCGCCAGCAGCGTTTCACCGGGACAGGGGGCGGGGGACACTGAAGCTTTCTTT. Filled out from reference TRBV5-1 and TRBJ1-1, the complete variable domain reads KAGVTQTPRYLIKTRGQQVTLSCSPISGHRSVSWYQQTPGQGLQFLFEYFSETQRNKGNFPGRFSGRQFSNSRSEMNVSTLELGDSALYLCASSVSPGQGAGDTEAFFGQGTRLTVV.